A single sample gave rise to the 22 T cell receptor beta chains below, sequenced in a study of blood T cell repertoires in COVID-19 (dated by TCRdb to the early 2020s). The library relied on the immunoSEQ multiplex PCR assay. The source is immuneACCESS, and TCRdb retained only in-frame sequences with V and J called. Part of the clones is not carried over; for the studies checked, unresolved V genes explain less than half of this, and the remainder is unexplained. The sample table records 180,000 or so clones; approximately 85% of these occur just once. Of the sample, approximately 8.9% falls within the top ten clones. Source material: peripheral blood. The source is a woman aged 60 to 75 with acute or convalescent COVID-19.

The DNA for the CDR3 is TGCGCCAGCAGCGGGACATTGGGTAATGGCTACACCTTC. It yields the protein CASSGTLGNGYTF. This chain uses TRBV10-2 with TRBJ1-2; D perhaps matches TRBD1 (6 bases). CDR3 length: 13 residues. Germline V gives CDR1 WSHSY, CDR2 SAAADI. Trimming shortened V by 6 bases and J by 6 bases, and 14 bases separated the two germline ends.

The rearrangement uses TRBV19 and TRBJ2-2; 9 bases map to TRBD2. With 1 base clipped from V and 7 bases from J, the junction kept 10 bases outside the gene matches. Germline V gene sequence: CDR1 LNHDA, CDR2 SQIVND (reference sequence). CDR3 length: 17 residues. CDR3 protein: CASSIVGGREKRGELFF. The CDR3, as DNA: TGTGCCAGTAGTATAGTTGGCGGGAGGGAGAAACGCGGGGAGCTGTTTTTT.

This chain joins TRBV20-1 and TRBJ1-1, with 7 bases lining up with TRBD1. V lost 3 bases to trimming and J lost 11 bases; unmatched junction nucleotides: 6. The CDR3 has 11 residues. Germline V lookup: CDR1 DFQATT, CDR2 SNEGSKA (reference sequence). The CDR3 loop reads CSASDGTDAFF. The CDR3 nucleotides read TGCAGTGCTAGCGACGGGACAGACGCTTTCTTT.

The genes are TRBV27 and TRBJ1-4, with TRBD1 matching over 9 bases. The V and J ends lost 6 bases and 4 bases, in that order; junction bases with no gene match: 6. Germline CDR1 is MNHEY and CDR2 is SMNVEV (reference sequence). This CDR3 region has 15 residues. The CDR3 DNA reads as TGTGCCAGCAGCCGGTCGACAGGGGGTAATGAAAAACTGTTTTTT. Amino acid sequence: CASSRSTGGNEKLFF.

The genes are TRBV19 and TRBJ2-2; D unclear. CDR3 size: 13 residues. The V and J ends lost 5 bases and 6 bases respectively, with 10 bases between them. From germline, CDR1 is LNHDA and CDR2 SQIVND (reference sequence). The CDR3, as DNA: TGTGCCAGTAGTGTGACATTCGCCGGGGAGCTGTTTTTT. Protein: CASSVTFAGELFF.

This rearrangement joins TRBV7-2 to TRBJ2-7, with TRBD2 matching over 8 bases. The germline V gene has CDR1 SGHTA and CDR2 FQGNSA. The trim removed 3 bases at V and 4 bases at J, leaving 17 bases unmatched. This CDR3 has 18 residues. CDR3 nucleotide sequence: TGTGCCAGCAGCTTCAGTAGCGGGACCCCAGGAGGCGAATACGAGCAGTACGTC. Its protein is CASSFSSGTPGGEYEQYV.

This clone has only a few counts. The CDR3 nucleotides read TGTGCTAGTGGTTCGATAGCGGGAGATACGCAGTATTTT. It yields the protein CASGSIAGDTQYF. This sequence joins TRBV12-5 and TRBJ2-3, with TRBD2 identical over 7 bases. This CDR3 comprises 13 residues. V lost 4 bases and J lost 5; bases outside the gene matches: 3. CDR1 LGHNT and CDR2 FRNRAP come from the germline V gene.

This clone was seen only once. CDR3 nucleotide sequence: TGTGCCAGCAGCCAACTCAGGGGGCCAAGCACAGATACGCAGTATTTT. Its translation is CASSQLRGPSTDTQYF. The genes are TRBV3-1 (or the pseudogene TRBV3-2) and TRBJ2-3, with 8 bases fitting TRBD1. This CDR3 is 16 amino acids long. V lost 2 bases and J lost 0; bases outside the gene matches: 4. In germline, CDR1 is LGHDT, CDR2 YNNKEL (reference sequence).

J is TRBJ1-3 and V is TRBV6-6; D unresolved. Deletions cut 5 bases from V and 0 bases from J, with 17 bases between. In germline, CDR1 is MNHNY, CDR2 SVGAGI (reference sequence). CDR3 length equals 17 residues. The CDR3: CASSLSVGRSSGNTIYF. The DNA of the CDR3 is TGTGCCAGCAGTCTTAGCGTCGGACGGAGCTCTGGAAACACCATATATTTT.

The rearrangement joins TRBV6-5 to TRBJ1-5; tentative D call: TRBD1 (5 bases). The ends were cut back, 10 bases at V and 0 bases at J, with 10 bases in the middle. There are 13 residues in the CDR3. Germline CDR1 reads MNHEY; CDR2 reads SVGAGI. The CDR3 loop reads CATSGLSNQPQHF. In DNA, the CDR3 is TGTGCCACCTCAGGGCTTAGCAATCAGCCCCAGCATTTT.

V and J are TRBV18 and TRBJ1-2, with 7 bases aligning to TRBD1. Germline CDR1 is KGHSH and CDR2 is LQKENI. There are 16 residues in the CDR3. Unmatched junction bases numbered 13, after V lost 6 bases and J lost 3 bases. The CDR3 bases are TGTGCCAGCTCCCCCAGACAGGGCGAGGGCCACTATGGCTACACCTTC. Encoded protein: CASSPRQGEGHYGYTF. The full variable domain, in which reference TRBV18 and TRBJ1-2 provide the parts outside the CDR3, is NAGVMQNPRHLVRRRGQEARLRCSPMKGHSHVYWYRQLPEEGLKFMVYLQKENIIDESGMPKERFSAEFPKEGPSILRIQQVVRGDSAAYFCASSPRQGEGHYGYTFGSGTRLTVV.

J is TRBJ2-5 and V is TRBV28; 9 nucleotides align to TRBD2. The germline V gene encodes CDR1 MDHEN and CDR2 SYDVKM. J lost 3 bases, V lost 3 bases, and 5 bases had no gene match. The CDR3 covers 15 residues. CDR3: CASSLRSSGEETQYF. The CDR3 DNA reads TGTGCCAGCAGTTTGAGGTCTAGCGGGGAAGAGACCCAGTACTTC.

This chain links TRBV6-5 with TRBJ1-2; D is ambiguous. The V and J ends lost 2 bases and 6 bases respectively, with 10 bases between them. The CDR3 has 13 amino acids. The germline V gene has CDR1 MNHEY and CDR2 SVGAGI. As DNA, the CDR3 is TGTGCCAGCAGTTACCCGGGAATGGATGGCTACACCTTC. This codes for CASSYPGMDGYTF.

V is TRBV10-3 and J is TRBJ1-6, with 9 bases fitting TRBD1. CDR1 and CDR2 (germline): ENHRY, SYGVKD. This CDR3 contains 16 residues. V lost 5 bases to trimming and J lost 7 bases; unmatched junction nucleotides: 9. CDR3 sequence (DNA): TGTGCCATCAGTTCAAGGGTAACAGGGGGCAATTCACCCCTCCACTTT. Protein product: CAISSRVTGGNSPLHF.

The chain uses TRBV28 and TRBJ2-7, with D maybe TRBD2 (6 bases). Trimming shortened V by 2 bases and J by 1 base, and 12 bases separated the two germline ends. Germline loops: CDR1 MDHEN, CDR2 SYDVKM. The CDR3 has 15 amino acids. This chain's CDR3 is CASSLGAGRSYEQYF. The CDR3, as DNA: TGTGCCAGCAGTTTAGGGGCCGGGAGATCCTACGAGCAGTACTTC.

The chain carries TRBV19 and TRBJ1-3; the match to TRBD1 covers 8 bases. The ends lost 9 bases at V and 2 bases at J; junction bases unmatched: 12. The CDR3 has 16 residues. CDR1 and CDR2 (germline): LNHDA, SQIVND (reference sequence). DNA of the CDR3: TGTGCCAGCCGATTAAATCAGGGGGCCACTGGAAACACCATATATTTT. It is translated as CASRLNQGATGNTIYF.

This clone showed up just a few times. The chain is built from TRBV4-2 and TRBJ1-2; no firm D call. Germline CDR1 LGHNA, CDR2 YNFKEQ. The CDR3 totals 18 residues. V was cut by 1 base and J by 2 bases, with 20 bases left in between. The CDR3 loop reads CASSQAGGIGGRNYGYTF. CDR3 sequence (DNA): TGTGCCAGCAGCCAAGCAGGAGGGATCGGAGGGCGGAACTATGGCTACACCTTC.

This clone was observed a single time. V usage is TRBV9 and J usage is TRBJ1-3; D not resolved. Germline values: CDR1 SGDLS, CDR2 YYNGEE. CDR3 length: 16 amino acids. Trimming shortened V by 0 bases and J by 1 base, and 11 bases separated the two germline ends. CDR3 amino acids: CASSVVSRGSGNTIYF. The CDR3 DNA follows: TGTGCCAGCAGCGTAGTTTCCCGAGGGTCTGGAAACACCATATATTTT.

V usage is TRBV24-1 and J usage is TRBJ2-1, with D maybe TRBD1 (6 bases). Trimming cost V 4 bases and J 9 bases, with 12 bases left between them. The CDR3 extends over 13 amino acids. Germline CDR1 and CDR2: KGHDR and SFDVKD. The CDR3 here is CATSDIQGIEQFF. CDR3 nucleotides: TGTGCCACCAGTGACATACAGGGCATTGAGCAGTTCTTC.

This clone occurred a few times. The chain employs TRBV11-2 and TRBJ2-7; 10 nucleotides line up with TRBD2. The CDR3 extends over 18 amino acids. Trimming at V came to 3 bases and at J to 0 bases, leaving 11 bases not matched to a gene. Germline values: CDR1 SGHAT, CDR2 FQNNGV. The CDR3 DNA reads TGTGCCAGCAGCTTCACCCTTACGACTAGCGGGCTCTCCTACGAGCAGTACTTC. This translates into CASSFTLTTSGLSYEQYF. Drawing the rest from reference TRBV11-2 and TRBJ2-7, the complete variable domain is EAGVAQSPRYKIIEKRQSVAFWCNPISGHATLYWYQQILGQGPKLLIQFQNNGVVDDSQLPKDRFSAERLKGVDSTLKIQPAKLEDSAVYLCASSFTLTTSGLSYEQYFGPGTRLTVT.

This clone was seen only a few times. The chain employs TRBV30 and TRBJ1-1; no clear D gene. This CDR3 spans 11 amino acids. Trimming removed 5 bases from V and 1 base from J, with 5 bases in between. Germline V CDR1 and CDR2: GTSNPN, SVGIG (reference sequence). In DNA form, the CDR3 reads TGTGCCTGGGCGGGGAACACTGAAGCTTTCTTT. This encodes CAWAGNTEAFF.

The CDR3 sequence: CASSRAGENYGYTF. The DNA of the CDR3 is TGTGCCAGCAGTAGGGCAGGGGAGAACTATGGCTACACCTTC. This chain connects TRBV25-1 to TRBJ1-2; D perhaps matches TRBD1 (6 bases). Germline lookup yields CDR1 MGHDK and CDR2 SYGVNS. With 5 bases removed from V and 2 bases from J, the gap between germline ends came to 12 bases. The CDR3 has 14 amino acids.